The 5 T cell receptor beta chains presented below share a single source sample, sequenced in a study of T cells in Graves' hyperthyroidism and ophthalmopathy. The TCR beta CDR3 regions underwent amplification using RNA transcripts as the source. First-round RT-PCR of the TCR CDR3 relied on the HTBI primer set. From the multiplex PCR reads, TCRdb called clonotypes with MiXCR, one entry per CDR3 protein. The repertoire has 550,000 to 700,000 distinct CDR3 sequences, around 42% of them found once; the top ten carry around a fifth. The sample comprised peripheral blood or thyroid tissue (not recorded which). The receptor set was obtained from an adult woman with Graves' disease, either hyperthyroidism or ophthalmopathy (not recorded which).

This clonotype has only a few counts. An end of the junction does not agree with germline; a read error may underlie this. The CDR3 loop reads CATGQGNTEAFF. In DNA, the CDR3 is TGTGCTACTGGACAGGGAAACACTGAAGCTTTCTTT. The chain employs TRBV10-2 and TRBJ1-1; 8 nucleotides match TRBD1. The CDR3 runs 12 residues. Looked up from germline, CDR1 is WSHSY and CDR2 is SAAADI.

The sample holds a few counts of this clonotype. V usage is TRBV2 and J usage is TRBJ1-2; tentative D call: TRBD1 (5 bases). Germline lookup yields CDR1 SNHLY and CDR2 FYNNEI. Trimming cost V 4 bases and J 8 bases, with 14 bases left between them. This CDR3 is built from 13 residues. CDR3 region: CASSVSIGAGYTF. DNA of the CDR3: TGTGCCAGCAGTGTTTCCATTGGGGCCGGCTACACCTTC.

This clonotype has only a few counts. The chain recombines TRBV6-2 or TRBV6-3 with TRBJ1-5; D is undetermined. Trimming shortened V by 2 bases and J by 0 bases, and 14 bases separated the two germline ends. CDR1 and CDR2 from the germline V gene are MNHEY and SVGEGT. The CDR3 has 17 residues. The CDR3 DNA reads TGTGCCAGCAGTTACGCGAGACACCGTATTAGCAATCAGCCCCAGCATTTT. Protein: CASSYARHRISNQPQHF.

This clonotype was counted ten times or more. V usage is TRBV5-1 and J usage is TRBJ2-7; 8 nucleotides agree with TRBD1. J gave up 5 bases and V 5 bases, and 6 bases lay outside the gene matches. Germline CDR1 is SGHRS and CDR2 is YFSETQ. The CDR3 loop spans 13 amino acids. Here the CDR3 reads CASRRTGQNEQYF. CDR3 nucleotide sequence: TGCGCCAGCAGACGGACAGGGCAAAACGAGCAGTACTTC. Variable domain in full (rest from reference TRBV5-1 and TRBJ2-7): KAGVTQTPRYLIKTRGQQVTLSCSPISGHRSVSWYQQTPGQGLQFLFEYFSETQRNKGNFPGRFSGRQFSNSRSEMNVSTLELGDSALYLCASRRTGQNEQYFGPGTRLTVT.

As for this clonotype: Sequence at one end of the junction differs from germline and may be a read error. The gene calls are TRBV10-2 and TRBJ1-5, with 7 positions matching TRBD1. The CDR3 contains 15 residues. Germline V lookup: CDR1 WSHSY, CDR2 SAAADI. The CDR3 coding sequence is TGTGCCAGCAGTGAAAGACAGGGAGAAAATCAGCCCCAGCATTTT. Residues: CASSERQGENQPQHF.